Sequencing of this T cell receptor beta chain was carried out in a study of naive and memory T cell subsets. Study observations and caveats: In naive cells, over 90% of TCR sequences were seen only once.

Germline V lookup: CDR1 DFQATT, CDR2 SNEGSKA (reference sequence). V lost 3 bases to trimming and J lost 0 bases, with 11 bases between them. This CDR3 is built from 14 residues. The beta constant-region primer was an equimolar mix of two oligonucleotides covering TRBC1 and TRBC2. Four rounds of PCR amplified the ligated cDNA using nested alpha and beta constant-region primers plus SP2. TCRdb re-called the UMI-ligation and nested PCR reads with MiXCR, one entry per CDR3 protein. The data hold 120,000 to 150,000 distinct CDR3 sequences, with about 18% observed a single time. This clonotype was detected only a few times. The antigen is not known. Separate alpha and beta amplification began at the second PCR step.

The chain employs TRBV20-1 and TRBJ1-1; TRBD1 is a possible D gene (5 bases). The receptor was isolated from a human donor in good health. Material: naive CD4+ T cells from blood. In DNA, the CDR3 is TGCAGTGCTAGTCGACAGACCATGAACACTGAAGCTTTCTTT. This encodes CSASRQTMNTEAFF.